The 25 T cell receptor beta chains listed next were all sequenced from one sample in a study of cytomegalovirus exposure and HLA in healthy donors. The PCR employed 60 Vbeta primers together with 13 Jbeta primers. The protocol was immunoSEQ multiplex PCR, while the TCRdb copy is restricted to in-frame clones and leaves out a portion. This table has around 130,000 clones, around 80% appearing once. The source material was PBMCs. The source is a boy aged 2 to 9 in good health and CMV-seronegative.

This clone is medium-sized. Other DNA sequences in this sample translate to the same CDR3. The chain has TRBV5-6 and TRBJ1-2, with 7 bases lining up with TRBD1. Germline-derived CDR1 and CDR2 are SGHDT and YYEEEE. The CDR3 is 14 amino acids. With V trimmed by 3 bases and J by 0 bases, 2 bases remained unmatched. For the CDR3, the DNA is TGTGCCAGCAGCTCCGGGACAGCTAACTATGGCTACACCTTC. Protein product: CASSSGTANYGYTF. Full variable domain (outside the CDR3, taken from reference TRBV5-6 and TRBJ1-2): DAGVTQSPTHLIKTRGQQVTLRCSPKSGHDTVSWYQQALGQGPQFIFQYYEEEERQRGNFPDRFSGHQFPNYSSELNVNALLLGDSALYLCASSSGTANYGYTFGSGTRLTVV.

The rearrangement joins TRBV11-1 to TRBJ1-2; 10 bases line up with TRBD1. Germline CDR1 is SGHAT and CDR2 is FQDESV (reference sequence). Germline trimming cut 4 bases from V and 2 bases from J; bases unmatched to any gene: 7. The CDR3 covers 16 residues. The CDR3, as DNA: TGTGCCAGCAGCTCATCGACAGGGGGCAAAAACTATGGCTACACCTTC. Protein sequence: CASSSSTGGKNYGYTF.

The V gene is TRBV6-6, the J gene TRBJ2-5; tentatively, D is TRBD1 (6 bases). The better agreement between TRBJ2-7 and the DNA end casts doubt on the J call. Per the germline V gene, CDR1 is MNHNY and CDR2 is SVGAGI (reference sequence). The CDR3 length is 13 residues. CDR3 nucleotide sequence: TGTGCCAGCAGAACTTCACAGGGCTACGAGCAGTACTTC. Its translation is CASRTSQGYEQYF.

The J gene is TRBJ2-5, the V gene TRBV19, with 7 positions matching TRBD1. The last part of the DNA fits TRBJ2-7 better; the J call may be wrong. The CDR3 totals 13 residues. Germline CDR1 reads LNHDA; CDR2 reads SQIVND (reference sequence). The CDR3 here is CASSPGGSYEQYF. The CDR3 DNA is TGTGCCAGTAGTCCAGGGGGCTCCTACGAGCAGTACTTC.

CDR3 bases: TGTGCCAGCAGCTTACTACCCGGGTCCCTCGGCAATGAGCAGTTCTTC. It yields the protein CASSLLPGSLGNEQFF. The J gene is TRBJ2-1, the V gene TRBV7-3; D ambiguous. CDR3 length equals 16 residues. Trimming removed 2 bases from V and 6 bases from J, with 17 bases in between. Per the germline V gene, CDR1 is SGHTA and CDR2 is FQGTGA.

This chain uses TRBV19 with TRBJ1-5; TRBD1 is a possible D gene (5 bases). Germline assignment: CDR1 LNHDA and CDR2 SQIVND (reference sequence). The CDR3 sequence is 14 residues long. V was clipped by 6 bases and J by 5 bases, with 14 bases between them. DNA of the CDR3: TGTGCCAGTAGCCGCCGGGGGGACGATCAGCCCCAGCATTTT. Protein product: CASSRRGDDQPQHF.

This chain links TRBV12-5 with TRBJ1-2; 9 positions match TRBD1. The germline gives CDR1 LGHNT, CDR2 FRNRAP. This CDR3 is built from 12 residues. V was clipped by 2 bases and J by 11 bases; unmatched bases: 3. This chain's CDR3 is CASGLIDRGYTF. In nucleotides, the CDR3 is TGTGCTAGTGGTTTGATTGACAGGGGGTACACCTTC.

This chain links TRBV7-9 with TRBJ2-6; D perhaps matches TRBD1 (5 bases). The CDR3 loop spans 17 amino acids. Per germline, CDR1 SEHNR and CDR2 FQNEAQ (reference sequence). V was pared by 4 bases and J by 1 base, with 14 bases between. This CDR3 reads CASSSELSGSGANVLTF. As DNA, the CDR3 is TGTGCCAGCAGCTCCGAATTATCAGGGTCTGGGGCCAACGTCCTGACTTTC.

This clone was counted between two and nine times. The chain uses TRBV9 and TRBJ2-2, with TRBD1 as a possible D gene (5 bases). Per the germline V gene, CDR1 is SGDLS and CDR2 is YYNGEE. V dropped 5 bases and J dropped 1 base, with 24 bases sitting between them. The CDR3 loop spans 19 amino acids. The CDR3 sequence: CASSRGARGPKGNTGELFF. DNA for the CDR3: TGTGCCAGCAGTCGAGGTGCAAGGGGCCCTAAGGGGAACACCGGGGAGCTGTTTTTT.

CDR3 loop: CASNYLGYGYTF. CDR3 in DNA: TGTGCCAGTAACTACCTCGGCTATGGCTACACCTTC. The chain has TRBV19 and TRBJ1-2; no reliable D call. The CDR3 is made up of 12 amino acids. The germline V gene has CDR1 LNHDA and CDR2 SQIVND (reference sequence). V was trimmed by 7 bases and J by 4 bases, leaving 10 bases between them.

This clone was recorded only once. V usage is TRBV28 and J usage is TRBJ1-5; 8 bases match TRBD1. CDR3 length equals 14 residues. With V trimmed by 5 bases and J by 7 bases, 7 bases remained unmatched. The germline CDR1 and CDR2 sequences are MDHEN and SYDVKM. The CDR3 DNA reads TGTGCCAGCAGTCAGACAGGGGATTACCAGCCCCAGCATTTT. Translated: CASSQTGDYQPQHF.

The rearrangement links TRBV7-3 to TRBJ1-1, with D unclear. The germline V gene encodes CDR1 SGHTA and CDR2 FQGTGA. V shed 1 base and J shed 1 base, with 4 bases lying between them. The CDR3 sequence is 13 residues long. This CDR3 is CASSLNRNTEAFF. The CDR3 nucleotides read TGTGCCAGCAGCTTAAACAGGAACACTGAAGCTTTCTTT.

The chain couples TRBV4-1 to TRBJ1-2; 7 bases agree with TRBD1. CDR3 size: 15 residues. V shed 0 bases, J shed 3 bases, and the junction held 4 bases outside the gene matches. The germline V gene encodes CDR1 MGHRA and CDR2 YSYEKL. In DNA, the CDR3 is TGCGCCAGCAGCCAAGACGAGACAGGGTACTATGGCTACACCTTC. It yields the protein CASSQDETGYYGYTF.

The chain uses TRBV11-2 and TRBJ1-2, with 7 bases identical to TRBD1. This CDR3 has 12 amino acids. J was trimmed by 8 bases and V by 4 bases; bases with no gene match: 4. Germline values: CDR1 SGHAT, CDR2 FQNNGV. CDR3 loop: CASSSDRVGYTF. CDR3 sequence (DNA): TGTGCCAGCAGCTCTGACAGGGTCGGCTACACCTTC. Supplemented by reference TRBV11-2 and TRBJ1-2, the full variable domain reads EAGVAQSPRYKIIEKRQSVAFWCNPISGHATLYWYQQILGQGPKLLIQFQNNGVVDDSQLPKDRFSAERLKGVDSTLKIQPAKLEDSAVYLCASSSDRVGYTFGSGTRLTVV.

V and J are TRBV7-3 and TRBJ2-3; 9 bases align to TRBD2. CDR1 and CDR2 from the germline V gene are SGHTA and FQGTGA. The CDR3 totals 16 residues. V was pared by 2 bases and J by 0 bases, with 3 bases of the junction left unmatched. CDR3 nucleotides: TGTGCCAGCAGCTTAGCGGGGGGGCATAGCACAGATACGCAGTATTTT. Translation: CASSLAGGHSTDTQYF.

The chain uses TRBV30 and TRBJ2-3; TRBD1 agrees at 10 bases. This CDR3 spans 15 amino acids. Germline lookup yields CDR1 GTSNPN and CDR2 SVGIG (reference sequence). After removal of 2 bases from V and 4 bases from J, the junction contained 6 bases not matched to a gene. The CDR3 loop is CAWSRGQGTADTQYF. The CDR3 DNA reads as TGTGCCTGGAGTCGGGGACAGGGGACGGCAGATACGCAGTATTTT.

DNA for the CDR3: TGTGCCAGCAGCTTAACACTAGCGGGGGGCGTGGAGGCAGATACGCAGTATTTT. This gives the protein CASSLTLAGGVEADTQYF. The chain combines TRBV7-3 with TRBJ2-3, with 12 bases matching TRBD2. Germline loops: CDR1 SGHTA, CDR2 FQGTGA. The junction had 8 bases not matched to a gene; V was cut back by 0 bases and J by 4 bases. CDR3 size: 18 residues.

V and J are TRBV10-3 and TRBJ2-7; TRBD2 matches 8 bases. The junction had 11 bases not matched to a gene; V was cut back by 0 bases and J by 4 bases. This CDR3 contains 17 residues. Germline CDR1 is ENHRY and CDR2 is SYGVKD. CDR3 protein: CAISESTRAGVGYEQYV. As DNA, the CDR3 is TGTGCCATCAGTGAGTCGACTCGAGCGGGAGTTGGATACGAGCAGTACGTC.

For the CDR3, the DNA is TGTGCCAGCAGTTCCCCGGACAGGAGATATGGCTACACCTTC. Its translation is CASSSPDRRYGYTF. This sequence joins TRBV6-5 and TRBJ1-2; 7 bases map to TRBD1. The germline CDR1 and CDR2 sequences are MNHEY and SVGAGI. CDR3 length: 14 residues. The V gene end was trimmed by 4 bases and the J gene end by 5 bases; junction bases not matched to a gene: 7.

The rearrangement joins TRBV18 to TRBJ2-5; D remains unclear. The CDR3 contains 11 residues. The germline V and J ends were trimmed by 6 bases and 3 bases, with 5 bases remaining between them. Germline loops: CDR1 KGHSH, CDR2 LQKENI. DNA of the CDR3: TGTGCCAGCTCTTTAAAAGAGACCCAGTACTTC. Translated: CASSLKETQYF.

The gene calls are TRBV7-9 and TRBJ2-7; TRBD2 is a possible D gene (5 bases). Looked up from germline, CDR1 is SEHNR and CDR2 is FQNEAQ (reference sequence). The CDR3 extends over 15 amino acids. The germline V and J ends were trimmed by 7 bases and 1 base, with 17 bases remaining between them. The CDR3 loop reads CASTPSGEDSYEQYF. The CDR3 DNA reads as TGTGCCAGCACACCCAGCGGCGAAGATTCCTACGAGCAGTACTTC.

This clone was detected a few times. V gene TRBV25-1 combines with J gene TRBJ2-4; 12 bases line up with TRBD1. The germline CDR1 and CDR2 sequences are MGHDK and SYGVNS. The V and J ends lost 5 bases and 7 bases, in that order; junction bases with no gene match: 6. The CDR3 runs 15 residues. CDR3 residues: CASSMAGTGGNIQYF. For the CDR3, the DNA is TGTGCCAGCAGTATGGCCGGGACAGGGGGCAACATTCAGTACTTC. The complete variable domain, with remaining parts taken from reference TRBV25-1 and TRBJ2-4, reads EADIYQTPRYLVIGTGKKITLECSQTMGHDKMYWYQQDPGMELHLIHYSYGVNSTEKGDLSSESTVSRIRTEHFPLTLESARPSHTSQYLCASSMAGTGGNIQYFGAGTRLSVL.

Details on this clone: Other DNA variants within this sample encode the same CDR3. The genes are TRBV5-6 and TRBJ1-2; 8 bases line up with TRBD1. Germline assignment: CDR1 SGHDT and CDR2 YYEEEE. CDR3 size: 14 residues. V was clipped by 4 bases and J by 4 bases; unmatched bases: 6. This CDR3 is CASSTGTGAYGYTF. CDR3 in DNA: TGTGCCAGCAGCACCGGGACAGGAGCCTATGGCTACACCTTC.

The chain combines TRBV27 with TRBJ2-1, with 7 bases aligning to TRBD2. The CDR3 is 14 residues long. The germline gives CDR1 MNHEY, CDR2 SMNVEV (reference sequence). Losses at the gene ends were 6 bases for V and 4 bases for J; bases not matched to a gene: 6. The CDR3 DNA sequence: TGTGCCAGCAGCCTAGCGGAGGTTTACAATGAGCAGTTCTTC. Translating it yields CASSLAEVYNEQFF.

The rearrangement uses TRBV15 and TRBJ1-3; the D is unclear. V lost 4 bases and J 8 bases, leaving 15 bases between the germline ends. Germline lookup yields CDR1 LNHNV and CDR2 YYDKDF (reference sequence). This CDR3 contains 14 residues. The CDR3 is CATSIIQEADTIYF. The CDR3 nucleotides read TGTGCCACCAGCATAATTCAGGAGGCAGACACCATATATTTT. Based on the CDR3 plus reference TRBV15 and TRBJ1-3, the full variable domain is DAMVIQNPRYQVTQFGKPVTLSCSQTLNHNVMYWYQQKSSQAPKLLFHYYDKDFNNEADTPDNFQSRRPNTSFCFLDIRSPGLGDTAMYLCATSIIQEADTIYFGEGSWLTVV.